These 10 T cell receptor beta chains were sequenced from one sample in a study of blood T cell repertoires in COVID-19 (dated by TCRdb to the early 2020s). Receptor libraries were prepared by the immunoSEQ multiplex PCR assay. TCRdb limited this immuneACCESS table to in-frame rearrangements with V and J called. A share of clones is missing; checked studies link under half to unresolved V genes, and the rest is unexplained. Counted in this sample were 200,000 to 250,000 clones; around 90% of them appeared once. The ten largest account for 14% to 15% of the sample. Input material: PBMCs or T cells enriched from blood (not recorded which). The receptors here all came from a woman aged 50 to 60 with acute COVID-19.

This chain links TRBV7-3 with TRBJ2-2; TRBD1 aligns across 8 bases. The ends lost 2 bases at V and 4 bases at J; junction bases unmatched: 6. Germline assignment: CDR1 SGHTA and CDR2 FQGTGA. There are 16 residues in the CDR3. The CDR3 here is CASSLWLTGGTGELFF. The CDR3 nucleotides are TGTGCCAGCAGCTTATGGCTAACAGGGGGCACCGGGGAGCTGTTTTTT.

The gene calls are TRBV19 and TRBJ1-5, with unresolved D. The CDR3 runs 14 residues. Germline V gene data show CDR1 as LNHDA and CDR2 as SQIVND (reference sequence). Trimming stripped 4 bases from V and 0 bases from J, with 7 bases between. The CDR3 here is CASSTVNSNQPQHF. CDR3 bases: TGTGCCAGTAGTACCGTTAATAGCAATCAGCCCCAGCATTTT.

The genes are TRBV19 and TRBJ2-3; 11 nucleotides match TRBD2. The germline V gene encodes CDR1 LNHDA and CDR2 SQIVND (reference sequence). Trimming cost V 6 bases and J 7 bases; bases outside gene matches: 9. This CDR3 region has 15 residues. This chain's CDR3 is CASRWGTSGEHTQYF. CDR3 sequence (DNA): TGTGCCAGTAGGTGGGGGACTAGCGGAGAACATACGCAGTATTTT.

V usage is TRBV12-3 or TRBV12-4 and J usage is TRBJ2-1; TRBD1 matches at 9 bases. Losses at the gene ends were 5 bases for V and 12 bases for J; bases not matched to a gene: 5. The length of the CDR3 is 12 residues. CDR3 protein: CASSRTGVTQFF. For the CDR3, the DNA is TGTGCCAGCAGTCGGACAGGGGTAACGCAGTTCTTC.

CDR3 bases: TGTGCCAGCAGGCTGCCCGTAGGAGGATATGGCTACACCTTC. Its translation: CASRLPVGGYGYTF. The V call is TRBV28, the J call TRBJ1-2; no clear D. Trimming pared 6 bases from V and 5 bases from J, leaving 16 bases between. Germline CDR1 and CDR2: MDHEN and SYDVKM. This CDR3 comprises 14 residues.

The chain uses TRBV3-1 (or the pseudogene TRBV3-2) and TRBJ2-7; 9 bases are a match to TRBD2. In germline, CDR1 is LGHDT, CDR2 YNNKEL (reference sequence). V lost 3 bases and J lost 5; bases outside the gene matches: 11. CDR3 size: 16 residues. The CDR3 DNA reads TGTGCCAGCAGCCACCTACATAGCGGGAGTCCCAACGAGCAGTACTTC. Translated: CASSHLHSGSPNEQYF.

The chain recombines TRBV6-5 with TRBJ2-1, with 11 bases aligning to TRBD1. This CDR3 contains 15 residues. The germline CDR1 and CDR2 sequences are MNHEY and SVGAGI. V lost 4 bases, J lost 10 bases, and 9 bases stayed unmatched. The DNA of the CDR3 is TGTGCCAGCAGTTTTGGACAGGGGGCGTTCGGGGAGCAGTTCTTC. Its protein product is CASSFGQGAFGEQFF.

The table lists this clone with a count of one. The chain joins TRBV18 to TRBJ1-3; D not certain. V lost 0 bases to trimming and J lost 5 bases, with 11 bases between them. Germline CDR1 is KGHSH and CDR2 is LQKENI. This CDR3 has 15 amino acids. CDR3 region: CASSPPNEQRNTIYF. CDR3 nucleotide sequence: TGTGCCAGCTCACCACCGAATGAACAGAGAAACACCATATATTTT.

The rearrangement uses TRBV5-1 and TRBJ2-5, with D perhaps TRBD1 (6 bases). The CDR3 length is 15 residues. V lost 0 bases and J 5 bases, leaving 14 bases between the germline ends. Germline V gene sequence: CDR1 SGHRS, CDR2 YFSETQ. CDR3 residues: CASSLDRAVGETQYF. CDR3 DNA sequence: TGCGCCAGCAGCTTGGACAGGGCGGTTGGCGAGACCCAGTACTTC.

This clone appeared once. The chain carries TRBV7-3 and TRBJ2-1, with D possibly matching TRBD2 (6 bases). Germline V lookup: CDR1 SGHTA, CDR2 FQGTGA. The CDR3 extends over 14 amino acids. Trimming removed 5 bases from V and 7 bases from J, with 15 bases in between. The CDR3 bases are TGTGCCAGCAGCGCCGGGGGTAGCTTTAATGAGCAGTTCTTC. Translation gives CASSAGGSFNEQFF.